This passage covers 20 T cell receptor beta chains from one sample sequenced in a study of memory CD4+ T cells and cytomegalovirus serostatus (dated 2019 in TCRdb). Library method: the immunoSEQ multiplex PCR assay. TCRdb carries this immuneACCESS record with in-frame sequences only. Its versions omit some clonotypes, under half of them owing to an unresolved V gene in the studies checked, with the rest unexplained. Recorded for this sample are 25,000 to 30,000 clones; about 80% of them occurred a single time. Clones ranked in the top ten supply roughly 0.68% of the sample. Single viable CD3+CD4+CD8-CD45RO+ cells were sorted as memory CD4+ T cells on a FACSAria II. Material: memory CD4+ T cells from blood. The receptor set was obtained from an adult in good health and CMV-seronegative.

The J gene is TRBJ1-2, the V gene TRBV10-2, with a tentative D call TRBD1 (5 bases). V lost 2 bases and J 1 base, leaving 11 bases between the germline ends. The CDR3 is 15 residues long. Germline lookup yields CDR1 WSHSY and CDR2 SAAADI. The DNA for the CDR3 is TGCGCCAGCAGTGAGACCTCAGGGATTAACTATGGCTACACCTTC. It yields the protein CASSETSGINYGYTF.

The genes are TRBV7-2 and TRBJ2-3; a possible D gene is TRBD2 (5 bases). The CDR3 is 15 amino acids. Deletions cut 0 bases from V and 2 bases from J, with 9 bases between. Germline CDR1 and CDR2: SGHTA and FQGNSA. The CDR3 region has the DNA TGTGCCAGCAGCTTAGCACCTAGCCTCACAGATACGCAGTATTTT. Encoded protein: CASSLAPSLTDTQYF.

This clone was counted between two and nine times. The chain recombines TRBV7-8 with TRBJ1-2; no firm D call. The V end was cut by 6 bases, the J end by 3 bases, with 11 bases between. Looked up from germline, CDR1 is SGHVS and CDR2 is FQNEAQ. The CDR3 runs 13 residues. CDR3 DNA sequence: TGTGCCAGCAGGCTCAGTGGAGACTATGGCTACACCTTC. This translates into CASRLSGDYGYTF.

This chain's CDR3 is CASSPGQLYSNQPQHF. Here the CDR3 DNA reads TGTGCCAGCTCGCCGGGACAGTTATATAGCAATCAGCCCCAGCATTTT. The J gene is TRBJ1-5, the V gene TRBV18; 7 bases align to TRBD1. The germline V gene has CDR1 KGHSH and CDR2 LQKENI. The CDR3 has 16 amino acids. V trimming: 6 bases; J trimming: 0 bases; junction bases outside the gene matches: 8.

CDR3 in DNA: TGTGCCAGCAGGGGAACAGGGACCGACTATGGCTACACCTTC. The encoded protein is CASRGTGTDYGYTF. The rearrangement links TRBV28 to TRBJ1-2; possible D gene TRBD1, 6 bases. The CDR3 is 14 amino acids. V was cut by 6 bases and J by 3 bases, with 14 bases left in between. Germline V lookup: CDR1 MDHEN, CDR2 SYDVKM.

To note about this clone: Other DNA sequences from this sample encode an identical CDR3 as well. The chain employs TRBV2 and TRBJ2-5, with 12 bases identical to TRBD2. The germline V gene encodes CDR1 SNHLY and CDR2 FYNNEI. This CDR3 has 15 amino acids. The trim removed 4 bases at V and 5 bases at J, leaving 5 bases unmatched. The CDR3 here is CASSGGLAGRETQYF. The CDR3 nucleotides read TGTGCCAGCAGTGGGGGACTAGCGGGCCGGGAGACCCAGTACTTC.

The V and J genes are TRBV5-1 and TRBJ2-2, with TRBD1 matching 8 bases. V shed 0 bases and J 1 base; nucleotides not matched to a gene: 5. The germline V gene encodes CDR1 SGHRS and CDR2 YFSETQ. The length of the CDR3 is 17 residues. CDR3: CASSLALGQGNTGELFF. In DNA, the CDR3 is TGCGCCAGCAGCTTGGCCCTTGGACAGGGGAACACCGGGGAGCTGTTTTTT.

The chain has TRBV5-8 and TRBJ1-1; no reliable D call. Per germline, CDR1 SGHTS and CDR2 YDEGEE. The CDR3 runs to 13 residues. V dropped 4 bases and J dropped 1 base, with 8 bases sitting between them. CDR3 DNA sequence: TGTGCCAGCAGCCGGGCGCGGAACACTGAAGCTTTCTTT. As protein: CASSRARNTEAFF.

The chain carries TRBV23-1 and TRBJ2-7; D could derive from TRBD1 or TRBD2 (6 bases each). TRBV23-1 is annotated as an ORF whose role is uncertain. The CDR3 length is 12 residues. The CDR3 loop reads CLGGQGSYEQYF. Written as DNA, the CDR3 is TGCCTCGGGGGCCAGGGTTCCTACGAGCAGTACTTC.

J is TRBJ1-1 and V is TRBV5-4; 8 bases are a match to TRBD1. Germline lookup yields CDR1 SGHNT and CDR2 YYREEE (reference sequence). The CDR3 consists of 14 residues. J was trimmed by 1 base and V by 5 bases; bases with no gene match: 4. The CDR3 spells CASSPGTGNTEAFF. DNA for the CDR3: TGTGCCAGCAGTCCCGGGACAGGGAACACTGAAGCTTTCTTT.

A few counts support this clone. This chain connects TRBV19 to TRBJ1-2; no firm D call. In germline, CDR1 is LNHDA, CDR2 SQIVND (reference sequence). This CDR3 is 14 amino acids long. The ends were cut back, 2 bases at V and 8 bases at J, with 15 bases in the middle. This CDR3 is CASSITGEVGGYTF. CDR3 bases: TGTGCCAGTAGTATAACCGGGGAGGTAGGCGGCTACACCTTC. The whole variable domain, remainder taken from reference TRBV19 and TRBJ1-2, is DGGITQSPKYLFRKEGQNVTLSCEQNLNHDAMYWYRQDPGQGLRLIYYSQIVNDFQKGDIAEGYSVSREKKESFPLTVTSAQKNPTAFYLCASSITGEVGGYTFGSGTRLTVV.

V gene TRBV14 combines with J gene TRBJ1-1, with D hard to call. CDR3 size: 13 residues. V shed 6 bases and J shed 3 bases, with 11 bases lying between them. Germline V gene lookup returns CDR1 SGHDN and CDR2 FVKESK. The chain's CDR3 is CASSRDTHTEAFF. The DNA for the CDR3 is TGTGCCAGCAGTCGCGACACTCACACTGAAGCTTTCTTT.

This clone came up a few times. The rearrangement links TRBV28 to TRBJ1-5; possibly TRBD1 for D (5 bases). The CDR3 runs 13 residues. With 7 bases removed from V and 7 bases from J, the gap between germline ends came to 14 bases. CDR1 is MDHEN and CDR2 is SYDVKM in the germline V gene. The CDR3 protein is CASTPGRGQPQHF. The CDR3 DNA reads as TGTGCCAGCACCCCCGGGAGGGGCCAGCCCCAGCATTTT.

The chain carries TRBV7-2 and TRBJ2-6; D gene ambiguous. Between the trimmed V and J ends, which lost 1 base and 1 base, there was a span of 11 bases. CDR1 is SGHTA, CDR2 FQGNSA, per germline. The CDR3 length is 17 residues. The CDR3 DNA reads TGTGCCAGCAGCTTAGGCCCCGCTAGGTCTGGGGCCAACGTCCTGACTTTC. This encodes CASSLGPARSGANVLTF.

The J gene is TRBJ2-1, the V gene TRBV7-9; TRBD2 matches at 11 bases. Trimming at V came to 2 bases and at J to 7 bases, leaving 13 bases not matched to a gene. The CDR3 is made up of 18 amino acids. The germline V gene encodes CDR1 SEHNR and CDR2 FQNEAQ (reference sequence). The CDR3 region has the DNA TGTGCCAGCAGCTTACCCCCCCGACTAGCGGGGTTGAAGAATGAGCAGTTCTTC. This encodes CASSLPPRLAGLKNEQFF.

The chain links TRBV27 to TRBJ2-2, with D tentatively TRBD1 (6 bases). Looked up from germline, CDR1 is MNHEY and CDR2 is SMNVEV (reference sequence). Deletions cut 7 bases from V and 3 bases from J, with 12 bases between. The CDR3 contains 14 residues. Here the CDR3 reads CASKLGHDTGELFF. The DNA for the CDR3 is TGTGCCAGCAAACTGGGACACGACACCGGGGAGCTGTTTTTT.

This sequence joins TRBV5-1 and TRBJ1-5; the match to TRBD1 covers 8 bases. Per the germline V gene, CDR1 is SGHRS and CDR2 is YFSETQ. J lost 3 bases, V lost 4 bases, and 9 bases had no gene match. This CDR3 is 16 amino acids long. In nucleotides, the CDR3 is TGCGCCAGCAGCCCGGGGACAGGAACATTCAATCAGCCCCAGCATTTT. Its protein is CASSPGTGTFNQPQHF.

The V call is TRBV4-1, the J call TRBJ1-1, with D unclear. CDR1 is MGHRA and CDR2 is YSYEKL in the germline V gene. The ends were cut back, 5 bases at V and 2 bases at J, with 15 bases in the middle. The CDR3 totals 15 residues. The CDR3 loop reads CASSAPTTGNTEAFF. The CDR3 nucleotides are TGCGCCAGCAGCGCCCCCACCACGGGAAACACTGAAGCTTTCTTT.

The chain joins TRBV5-1 to TRBJ2-5; 13 bases are a match to TRBD2. Per germline, CDR1 SGHRS and CDR2 YFSETQ. The CDR3 is made up of 16 amino acids. The junction had 7 bases not matched to a gene; V was cut back by 4 bases and J by 4 bases. CDR3 in amino acids: CASSLRRTSGRETQYF. For the CDR3, the DNA is TGCGCCAGCAGCCTGAGAAGGACTAGCGGGAGAGAGACCCAGTACTTC. The full variable domain, with the rest looked up from reference TRBV5-1 and TRBJ2-5, is KAGVTQTPRYLIKTRGQQVTLSCSPISGHRSVSWYQQTPGQGLQFLFEYFSETQRNKGNFPGRFSGRQFSNSRSEMNVSTLELGDSALYLCASSLRRTSGRETQYFGPGTRLLVL.

By share, this clone ranks as medium-sized. The chain uses TRBV19 and TRBJ1-2; 7 positions agree with TRBD1. The CDR3 contains 13 residues. Germline V gene data show CDR1 as LNHDA and CDR2 as SQIVND (reference sequence). V trimming: 9 bases; J trimming: 5 bases; junction bases outside the gene matches: 9. As DNA, the CDR3 is TGTGCCAGCGCCGAGACAGGGAGTTATGGCTACACCTTC. It translates to CASAETGSYGYTF.